This T cell receptor beta chain was obtained from a study of CXCR3-negative and CXCR3-positive naive CD8 T cells. This CDR3 contains 13 residues. Germline CDR1 and CDR2: MNHNY and SVGAGI (reference sequence). Regarding this clonotype: Its target is not known.

Preparation of TRB cDNA libraries relied on 5' RACE carrying UMI labels. TCRdb reprocessed the 5' RACE reads and stores each CDR3 protein as one record, lacking DNA. Its table records fewer than 80,000 distinct CDR3 sequences. Overall study results and limits: Memory CD8+ cells showed much lower diversity, while both naive subsets displayed comparably high diversity. Comparison of naive cells showed more hydrophobic TRB CDR3s in CXCR3-positive than in CXCR3-negative naive cells.

Every individual CD8+ T cell subset underwent sorting in triplicate at approximately 300,000 cells apiece. CD45RO-CCR7+CD27+CD95- defined naive CD8+ T cells. Specimen: naive CXCR3- CD8+ T cells from blood. Subset denoted: CD45RO-CCR7+CD27+CD95- naive CD8+ T cells lacking CXCR3 (TNR3-). This TCR came from a human donor in good health. Some clones in this sample may be carry-over from other donors' samples. V and J are TRBV6-6 and TRBJ2-7; TCRdb gives TRBD1 as the D gene, but with no DNA this cannot be confirmed. CDR3 protein: CAISRTAKDEQYF.